This T cell receptor (beta chain) came from a study of T cells after posttransplantation cyclophosphamide. Data came from immunoSEQ multiplex PCR; TCRdb stores just in-frame clones and leaves some out. The sample records approximately 56,000 clones, under 95% being singletons. Notes on this clone: Its cognate antigen is unknown.

CDR3 length: 14 amino acids. Germline V gives CDR1 MDHEN, CDR2 SYDVKM. With 10 bases removed from V and 3 bases from J, the gap between germline ends came to 15 bases. Study-level points and caveats: Tissue-infiltrating T cells from skin or gut overlapped little with blood T cells. Donor CD8+ memory clones often dominated recipient blood repertoires at later times.

This sequence was found in a woman in her twenties or thirties in good health and a related stem cell transplant donor. The chain carries TRBV28 and TRBJ1-4; the D is unclear. Specimen: PBMCs. The CDR3 bases are TGTGCCACCACCTTCCGACATGCTAATGAAAAACTGTTTTTT. This gives the protein CATTFRHANEKLFF.